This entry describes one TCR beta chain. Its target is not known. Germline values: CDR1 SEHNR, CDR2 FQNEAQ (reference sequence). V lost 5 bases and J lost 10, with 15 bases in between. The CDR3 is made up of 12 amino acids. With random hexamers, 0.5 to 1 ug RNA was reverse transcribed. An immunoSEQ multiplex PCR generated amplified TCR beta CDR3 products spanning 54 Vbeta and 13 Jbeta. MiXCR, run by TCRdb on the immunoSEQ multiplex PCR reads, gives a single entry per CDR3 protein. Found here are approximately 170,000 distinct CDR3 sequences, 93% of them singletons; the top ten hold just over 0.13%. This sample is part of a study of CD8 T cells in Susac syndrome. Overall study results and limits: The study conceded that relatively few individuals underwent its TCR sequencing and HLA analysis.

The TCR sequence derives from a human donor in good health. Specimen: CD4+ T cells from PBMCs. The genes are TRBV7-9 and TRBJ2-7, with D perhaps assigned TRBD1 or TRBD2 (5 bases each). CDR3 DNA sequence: TGTGCCAGCAGCAGGGACGCCTACGGTCAGTACTTC. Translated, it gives CASSRDAYGQYF.